These T cell receptor beta chains were read from a single sample in a study of immune characterization of retroperitoneal liposarcoma. A single record per CDR3 protein comes from TCRdb applying MiXCR to the PCR reads. There are roughly 11,000 distinct CDR3 sequences in the sample; around 24% occur only once, and around 9% lies in the top ten. Sequencing was done on a sample of tumor tissue. All receptors derive from a female donor with retroperitoneal liposarcoma. CDR3s include the opening cysteine and the closing phenylalanine or tryptophan. A D gene is named only where the DNA matches it firmly. Clone size, where shown, is once, few, many, or a class for clones that have expanded.

14 many TRBJ2-1 TRBV27 NA CASSLGRTYNEQFF TGTGCCAGCAGTCTAGGGCGGACCTACAATGAGCAGTTCTTC
14 medium-sized TRBJ2-1 TRBV7-6 TRBD2 CASSLEGGSREQFF TGTGCCAGCAGCTTAGAGGGCGGGAGCCGGGAGCAGTTCTTC
14 NA TRBJ1-5 TRBV24-1 NA CATSDDRLNQPQHF TGTGCCACCAGTGATGACAGACTTAATCAGCCCCAGCATTTT
18 medium-sized TRBJ2-3 TRBV6-1 NA CASSEGSNRRIFTDTQYF TGTGCCAGCAGTGAAGGCTCGAACAGAAGAATTTTCACAGATACGCAGTATTTT
17 many TRBJ2-3 TRBV11-2 NA CASSHQDLAESTDTQYF TGTGCCAGCAGCCACCAAGACTTAGCGGAGAGCACAGATACGCAGTATTTT
14 few TRBJ2-3 TRBV25-1 TRBD2 CASSGLADPDTQYF TGTGCCAGCAGTGGTCTAGCGGACCCAGATACGCAGTATTTT
16 medium-sized TRBJ2-7 TRBV6-6 NA CASSSSGQTGSYEQYF TGTGCCAGCAGTTCTTCTGGACAGACTGGCTCCTACGAGCAGTACTTC
13 NA TRBJ2-1 TRBV5-3 TRBD2 CASSPGLANEQFF TGTGCCAGCAGCCCCGGACTAGCGAATGAGCAGTTCTTC
14 few TRBJ1-1 TRBV6-1 NA CASSRRVLGTEAFF TGTGCCAGCAGCCGTAGAGTGTTGGGCACTGAAGCTTTCTTT
15 NA TRBJ2-6 TRBV7-6 NA CASSRGGYGANVLTF TGTGCCAGCAGCCGAGGAGGGTACGGGGCCAACGTCCTGACTTTC
14 many TRBJ2-7 TRBV12-3/TRBV12-4 TRBD1 CASGGRQGIREQYF TGTGCCAGTGGTGGCAGACAGGGGATTCGCGAGCAGTACTTC
19 NA TRBJ2-7 TRBV11-2 NA CASSFLIRSSNPSSYEQYF TGTGCCAGCAGCTTTCTAATTCGTAGTAGTAACCCCAGCTCCTACGAGCAGTACTTC
16 few TRBJ1-4 TRBV12-3/TRBV12-4 NA CASSLVLRSANEKLFF TGTGCCAGCAGTTTGGTTCTGAGGTCGGCAAATGAAAAACTGTTTTTT
18 many TRBJ2-1 TRBV6-2/TRBV6-3 NA CASSYYADLPGSYNEQFF TGTGCCAGCAGTTACTACGCTGACCTCCCCGGGTCCTACAATGAGCAGTTCTTC
14 NA TRBJ1-2 TRBV5-6 NA CASSSYDTRGGYTF TGTGCCAGCAGCTCCTACGACACTCGCGGGGGCTACACCTTC
15 NA TRBJ1-2 TRBV12-3/TRBV12-4 TRBD1 CASSFSTGGNYGYTF TGTGCCAGCAGTTTTTCTACAGGGGGCAACTATGGCTACACCTTC
14 NA TRBJ2-1 TRBV7-2 TRBD2 CASSSSGRAHEQFF TGTGCCAGCAGCTCTAGCGGGAGGGCCCATGAGCAGTTCTTC
15 many TRBJ2-3 TRBV6-2/TRBV6-3 TRBD2 CASTLGLAGSDTQYF TGTGCCAGCACCCTCGGTCTAGCGGGATCAGATACGCAGTATTTT
15 medium-sized TRBJ2-5 TRBV6-1 TRBD2 CASSSLAGNQETQYF TGTGCCAGCAGTTCGCTAGCGGGGAACCAAGAGACCCAGTACTTC
14 NA TRBJ2-5 TRBV6-1 NA CASSEGTAQETQYF TGTGCCAGCAGTGAAGGGACAGCTCAAGAGACCCAGTACTTC
18 many TRBJ2-2 TRBV11-3 NA CASSLDSPQRRNTGELFF TGTGCCAGCAGCTTAGATTCCCCTCAGCGACGGAACACCGGGGAGCTGTTTTTT
13 few TRBJ2-1 TRBV11-3 NA CASSSGLGGEQFF TGTGCCAGCAGCTCGGGGCTCGGTGGTGAGCAGTTCTTC
15 NA TRBJ2-1 TRBV12-3/TRBV12-4 TRBD2 CASSFALAEQETQFF TGTGCCAGCAGTTTTGCCCTAGCGGAACAAGAGACCCAGTTCTTC
15 NA TRBJ2-5 TRBV6-5 NA CASSYSDGSKETQYF TGTGCCAGCAGTTACTCGGACGGTAGTAAAGAGACCCAGTACTTC
14 NA TRBJ2-1 TRBV7-2 NA CASSPWRGTYEQFF TGTGCCAGCAGCCCTTGGAGAGGAACCTACGAGCAGTTCTTC
15 NA TRBJ2-4 TRBV6-8 TRBD2 CASSYSASGRNIQYF TGTGCCAGCAGTTACTCGGCTAGCGGGAGAAACATTCAGTACTTC
14 NA TRBJ2-7 TRBV11-3 NA CASSSRAPYNEQYF TGTGCCAGCAGCTCCAGGGCCCCATACAATGAGCAGTACTTC
15 medium-sized TRBJ2-7 TRBV7-2 NA CASSLDTGFYNEQYF TGTGCCAGCAGCTTAGACACGGGTTTCTACAATGAGCAGTACTTC
11 NA TRBJ1-1 TRBV10-2 TRBD1 CASTGDREAFF TGCGCCAGCACTGGGGACAGGGAAGCTTTCTTT
13 many TRBJ1-1 TRBV12-3/TRBV12-4 NA CASRGRENTEAFF TGTGCCAGCAGGGGACGGGAGAACACTGAAGCTTTCTTT
17 NA TRBJ2-2 TRBV6-1 TRBD2 CASSPIGLAGGGGELFF TGTGCCAGCAGTCCCATCGGACTAGCGGGAGGAGGCGGGGAGCTGTTTTTT
15 many TRBJ2-3 TRBV6-1 TRBD2 CASSYRGGALDTQYF TGTGCCAGCAGTTATCGCGGGGGGGCGTTAGATACGCAGTATTTT